Following are 29 T cell receptor beta chains from one sample sequenced in a study of patients and donors after allogeneic stem cell transplantation. MiXCR, applied by TCRdb to the RT-PCR reads, yields one record per CDR3 protein. Seen here are some 960,000 distinct CDR3 sequences, roughly 18% observed once, and the top ten hold under 6.5%. The sample was blood, either unsorted or a sorted T cell fraction (not recorded which). Receptors were obtained from a human donor who was either an allogeneic HSCT recipient or a stem cell or donor lymphocyte infusion donor (not recorded which). It is not recorded whose cells these are; they may come from a transplant donor.

This clonotype appeared a few times. The chain employs TRBV3-1 and TRBJ2-7, with D possibly called TRBD1 or TRBD2 (5 bases each). The CDR3 is 18 amino acids. The ends were cut back, 6 bases at V and 2 bases at J, with 26 bases in the middle. The V gene's germline CDR1 is LGHDT and CDR2 YNNKEL (reference sequence). This chain's CDR3 is CASRESQTYRDRAYEQYF. The CDR3 DNA reads TGTGCCAGCAGAGAAAGCCAGACTTACCGGGACCGAGCCTACGAGCAGTACTTC.

The V gene is TRBV4-1, the J gene TRBJ2-4, with 13 bases matching TRBD2. CDR3 size: 18 residues. Losses at the gene ends were 3 bases for V and 7 bases for J; bases not matched to a gene: 12. Germline V gene sequence: CDR1 MGHRA, CDR2 YSYEKL. The CDR3 nucleotides are TGCGCCAGCAGCCACCCCCTAGGGACTAGCGGGACCAGGAACATTCAGTACTTC. Its translation is CASSHPLGTSGTRNIQYF.

The table lists this clonotype with a few counts. This chain connects TRBV7-8 to TRBJ2-1, with D unresolved. The V gene lost 4 bases and the J gene lost 5 bases, with 9 bases spanning the gap. The CDR3 length is 13 residues. Germline CDR1 is SGHVS and CDR2 is FQNEAQ. CDR3 nucleotide sequence: TGTGCCAGCAGCTCACCCCGACACAATGAGCAGTTCTTC. Protein: CASSSPRHNEQFF.

This chain connects TRBV4-2 to TRBJ2-3, with TRBD2 as a possible D gene (7 bases). V was clipped by 2 bases and J by 4 bases, with 16 bases between them. CDR3 length equals 16 residues. Per germline, CDR1 LGHNA and CDR2 YNFKEQ. CDR3 loop: CASSQPTRGAADTQYF. For the CDR3, the DNA is TGTGCCAGCAGCCAACCGACCCGGGGGGCCGCAGATACGCAGTATTTT.

This clonotype has only a few counts. The chain combines TRBV12-3 or TRBV12-4 with TRBJ1-1, with a weak D call TRBD1 (5 bases). V was trimmed by 3 bases and J by 4 bases, leaving 9 bases between them. The CDR3 contains 13 residues. CDR3 region: CASSLTASTEAFF. In nucleotides, the CDR3 is TGTGCCAGCAGTTTGACAGCGAGCACTGAAGCTTTCTTT.

The genes are TRBV20-1 and TRBJ2-7, with D possibly called TRBD1 or TRBD2 (5 bases each). The CDR3 is made up of 13 amino acids. The V gene lost 6 bases and the J gene lost 6 bases, with 18 bases spanning the gap. The germline gives CDR1 DFQATT, CDR2 SNEGSKA (reference sequence). The CDR3 nucleotides are TGCAGTGCCAGGGACCTAATTCGAGGCGAGCAGTACTTC. It is translated as CSARDLIRGEQYF.

The chain has TRBV20-1 and TRBJ2-7, with 9 bases identical to TRBD2. The J segment lost 0 bases and the V segment lost 5 bases, leaving 5 bases of the junction unmatched. The germline CDR1 and CDR2 sequences are DFQATT and SNEGSKA (reference sequence). This CDR3 is 14 amino acids long. The CDR3 coding sequence is TGCAGTGCTTCCCCTAGCGGGGACTCCTACGAGCAGTACTTC. Translation gives CSASPSGDSYEQYF.

There are many counts of this clonotype. The chain carries TRBV7-2 and TRBJ2-3, with 9 bases identical to TRBD1. V gave up 5 bases and J gave up 6 bases; unmatched junction bases: 6. The CDR3 is 14 residues long. CDR1 is SGHTA and CDR2 is FQGNSA in the germline V gene. CDR3 amino acids: CASSTTGGADTQYF. CDR3 in DNA: TGTGCCAGCAGCACTACAGGGGGCGCGGATACGCAGTATTTT.

The rearrangement uses TRBV7-3 and TRBJ2-1; tentative D call: TRBD1 (6 bases). CDR1 is SGHTA and CDR2 is FQGTGA in the germline V gene. The V end was cut by 4 bases, the J end by 6 bases, with 10 bases between. The length of the CDR3 is 13 residues. The CDR3 here is CASSSSTGNEQFF. DNA for the CDR3: TGTGCCAGCAGCTCATCGACAGGCAATGAGCAGTTCTTC.

The chain couples TRBV12-3 or TRBV12-4 to TRBJ1-2, with a weak D call TRBD1 (5 bases). Trimming stripped 4 bases from V and 8 bases from J, with 11 bases between. The CDR3 is 12 residues long. In nucleotides, the CDR3 is TGTGCCAGCAGTTCGGGGCGGGAGGGCTACACCTTC. Translation gives CASSSGREGYTF.

The table lists this clonotype with a few counts. V gene TRBV30 combines with J gene TRBJ1-2; D remains ambiguous. Trimming removed 1 base at V and 8 bases at J, with 11 bases between. CDR3 length equals 12 residues. Germline-derived CDR1 and CDR2 are GTSNPN and SVGIG (reference sequence). The CDR3 is CAWSAGLEGYTF. CDR3 DNA sequence: TGTGCCTGGAGTGCGGGGTTAGAGGGCTACACCTTC.

The J gene is TRBJ2-7, the V gene TRBV30; 8 nucleotides line up with TRBD2. Germline-derived CDR1 and CDR2 are GTSNPN and SVGIG (reference sequence). The junction had 4 bases not matched to a gene; V was cut back by 5 bases and J by 4 bases. This CDR3 is built from 12 residues. This CDR3 reads CAWRAGDYEQYF. CDR3 bases: TGTGCCTGGCGAGCGGGAGATTACGAGCAGTACTTC. The whole variable domain, remainder taken from reference TRBV30 and TRBJ2-7, is SQTIHQWPATLVQPVGSPLSLECTVEGTSNPNLYWYRQAAGRGLQLLFYSVGIGQISSEVPQNLSASRPQDRQFILSSKKLLLSDSGFYLCAWRAGDYEQYFGPGTRLTVT.

This clonotype was picked up a small number of times. The rearrangement joins TRBV6-1 to TRBJ2-6, with 7 bases fitting TRBD1. The CDR3 contains 19 residues. Per the germline V gene, CDR1 is MNHNS and CDR2 is SASEGT. Trimming cost V 2 bases and J 0 bases; bases outside gene matches: 10. CDR3 nucleotide sequence: TGTGCCAGCAGTGAACTCGTACAGGGGTCGTCCTCTGGGGCCAACGTCCTGACTTTC. Protein sequence: CASSELVQGSSSGANVLTF.

The V gene is TRBV7-9, the J gene TRBJ2-7; D is ambiguous. The V gene's germline CDR1 is SEHNR and CDR2 FQNEAQ (reference sequence). Trimming took 5 bases from V and 0 from J, leaving 11 bases between them. The CDR3 is 14 residues long. CDR3 DNA sequence: TGTGCCAGCAGCACACGGGCAGTCTCCTACGAGCAGTACTTC. It translates to CASSTRAVSYEQYF.

The chain employs TRBV6-1 and TRBJ1-3; D is unresolved. The V end was cut by 8 bases, the J end by 0 bases, with 17 bases between. Germline V gene sequence: CDR1 MNHNS, CDR2 SASEGT. The CDR3 sequence is 16 residues long. CDR3 protein: CASGRFSPASGNTIYF. The CDR3 DNA reads TGTGCCAGCGGCCGATTTTCGCCGGCCTCTGGAAACACCATATATTTT.

The chain couples TRBV29-1 to TRBJ1-1, with 9 bases that match TRBD1. The length of the CDR3 is 14 residues. Trimming took 7 bases from V and 5 from J; bases not matched to a gene: 11. From germline, CDR1 is SQVTM and CDR2 ANQGSEA. CDR3 nucleotides: TGCAGCGGACTTCCCCGGACAGGGGAGACTGAAGCTTTCTTT. Translated, it gives CSGLPRTGETEAFF.

The V and J genes are TRBV7-9 and TRBJ2-7; 8 bases line up with TRBD1. J gave up 3 bases and V 5 bases, and 12 bases lay outside the gene matches. CDR1 and CDR2 (germline): SEHNR, FQNEAQ (reference sequence). The CDR3 runs to 16 residues. The CDR3 coding sequence is TGTGCCAGCAGCCCTCGGTATTCGGACAGGGACTACGAGCAGTACTTC. Translating gives CASSPRYSDRDYEQYF.

This clonotype was observed at least ten times. The chain carries TRBV12-3 or TRBV12-4 and TRBJ1-1; tentative D call: TRBD1 (6 bases). The V gene lost 4 bases and the J gene lost 3 bases, with 18 bases spanning the gap. The CDR3 totals 16 residues. CDR3 sequence (DNA): TGTGCCAGCAGTTCCAAATTACTACAGGGACACACTGAAGCTTTCTTT. It specifies CASSSKLLQGHTEAFF.

This clonotype showed up just a few times. The V gene is TRBV24-1, the J gene TRBJ2-7, with 9 positions matching TRBD1. The germline V gene encodes CDR1 KGHDR and CDR2 SFDVKD. Trimming cost V 4 bases and J 7 bases; bases outside gene matches: 10. The CDR3 totals 15 residues. CDR3: CATSDRTGAGREQYF. The CDR3 DNA follows: TGTGCCACCAGTGACCGGACAGGGGCGGGTCGAGAGCAGTACTTC.

About this clonotype itself: The germline gene is not matched at one end of the junction; a read error may be the cause. The V gene is TRBV27, the J gene TRBJ1-6; a weak D match, TRBD1 (6 bases). This CDR3 has 16 amino acids. CDR1 is MNHEY and CDR2 is SMNVEV in the germline V gene (reference sequence). The CDR3 spells CACSLSGDNINSPLHF. The CDR3 nucleotides are TGTGCCTGCAGTTTATCGGGGGACAACATTAATTCACCCCTCCACTTT.

The sample holds a few counts of this clonotype. V is TRBV6-2 or TRBV6-3 and J is TRBJ2-1; D is perhaps TRBD1 or TRBD2 (6 bases each). From germline, CDR1 is MNHEY and CDR2 SVGEGT. The CDR3 covers 14 residues. V lost 5 bases, J lost 13 bases, and 21 bases lay in between. CDR3 nucleotide sequence: TGTGCCAGCAGTCGGGTAGGGGGGTCGGTGGAACAGTTCTTC. Amino acid sequence: CASSRVGGSVEQFF.

The rearrangement joins TRBV20-1 to TRBJ2-3; no reliable D call. Looked up from germline, CDR1 is DFQATT and CDR2 is SNEGSKA (reference sequence). The CDR3 is 14 residues long. V lost 1 base and J 2 bases, leaving 10 bases between the germline ends. CDR3 sequence reads: CSARVGSFTDTQYF. CDR3 DNA sequence: TGCAGTGCTAGAGTGGGTAGCTTCACAGATACGCAGTATTTT.

The J gene is TRBJ2-1, the V gene TRBV2; 12 bases line up with TRBD1. Trimming cost V 6 bases and J 9 bases; bases outside gene matches: 6. There are 14 residues in the CDR3. The V gene's germline CDR1 is SNHLY and CDR2 FYNNEI. In nucleotides, the CDR3 is TGTGCCAGCAGCGCCGGGACAGGGGGCACTGAGCAGTTCTTC. Protein sequence: CASSAGTGGTEQFF.

The rearrangement joins TRBV29-1 to TRBJ2-1; D unclear. There are 11 residues in the CDR3. V gave up 2 bases and J gave up 9 bases, with 8 bases separating them. Germline loops: CDR1 SQVTM, CDR2 ANQGSEA. CDR3 bases: TGCAGCGTTGAAAGGTCCTTTGAGCAGTTCTTC. As protein: CSVERSFEQFF.

This clonotype was seen a few times. The rearrangement uses TRBV7-9 and TRBJ1-1, with D unresolved. From germline, CDR1 is SEHNR and CDR2 FQNEAQ (reference sequence). Trimming left V 5 bases short and J 10 bases short, with 11 bases between. CDR3 size: 11 residues. The CDR3 nucleotides read TGTGCCAGCAGCCCTGCGCCGTCAGCTTTCTTT. It specifies CASSPAPSAFF.

This clonotype came up many times. The chain couples TRBV5-1 to TRBJ2-1, with D perhaps TRBD1 or TRBD2 (5 bases each). V shed 0 bases and J shed 5 bases, with 15 bases lying between them. Germline lookup yields CDR1 SGHRS and CDR2 YFSETQ. The CDR3 length is 16 residues. In nucleotides, the CDR3 is TGCGCCAGCAGCTTGGCGGGGACGGAGGCCCACAATGAGCAGTTCTTC. As protein: CASSLAGTEAHNEQFF.

The sample holds a few counts of this clonotype. CDR3 sequence: CASSPGRASTDTQYF. CDR3 coding DNA: TGCGCCAGCTCTCCGGGACGAGCTAGCACAGATACGCAGTATTTT. J is TRBJ2-3 and V is TRBV5-1; D tentatively reads TRBD1 or TRBD2 (5 bases each). The CDR3 is made up of 15 amino acids. Trimming left V 7 bases short and J 0 bases short, with 15 bases between. CDR1 and CDR2 from the germline V gene are SGHRS and YFSETQ.

The chain's CDR3 is CASRDRGQTTDTQYF. In DNA form, the CDR3 reads TGTGCCAGCAGGGATAGGGGGCAAACCACAGATACGCAGTATTTT. V gene TRBV7-2 combines with J gene TRBJ2-3, with 7 nucleotides matching TRBD1. Germline CDR1 is SGHTA and CDR2 is FQGNSA. Trimming at V came to 6 bases and at J to 2 bases, leaving 8 bases not matched to a gene. This CDR3 comprises 15 residues. Together with reference TRBV7-2 and TRBJ2-3, the CDR3 gives the full variable domain: GAGVSQSPSNKVTEKGKDVELRCDPISGHTALYWYRQSLGQGLEFLIYFQGNSAPDKSGLPSDRFSAERTGGSVSTLTIQRTQQEDSAVYLCASRDRGQTTDTQYFGPGTRLTVL.

The sample holds a few counts of this clonotype. V and J are TRBV7-7 and TRBJ2-7; 10 nucleotides align to TRBD1. CDR1 is SSHAT, CDR2 FNYEAQ, per germline (reference sequence). The junction had 6 bases not matched to a gene; V was cut back by 5 bases and J by 5 bases. This CDR3 comprises 14 residues. CDR3 sequence reads: CASSPGQGIHEQYF. Written as DNA, the CDR3 is TGTGCCAGCAGCCCGGGACAGGGGATCCACGAGCAGTACTTC.